This T cell receptor (beta chain) was profiled in a study of tumour-infiltrating T cells in Burkitt lymphoma. The overall study: Survival, overall and progression-free, tracked with productive clonality.

The CDR3 consists of 13 residues. V gave up 0 bases and J gave up 9 bases, with 9 bases separating them. Germline loops: CDR1 KGHSY, CDR2 FQNENV. TCRdb keeps only in-frame clones here, not all; method: immunoSEQ multiplex PCR. The sample lists 4,000 to 5,000 clones, 24% occurring once. The TCR comes from a human donor with diffuse large B-cell lymphoma. Sequenced input: tumor tissue. The chain couples TRBV16 to TRBJ2-1; tentative D call: TRBD1 (5 bases). CDR3 protein: CASSQSGAAEQFF. The CDR3 DNA reads as TGTGCCAGCAGCCAATCTGGGGCAGCTGAGCAGTTCTTC.